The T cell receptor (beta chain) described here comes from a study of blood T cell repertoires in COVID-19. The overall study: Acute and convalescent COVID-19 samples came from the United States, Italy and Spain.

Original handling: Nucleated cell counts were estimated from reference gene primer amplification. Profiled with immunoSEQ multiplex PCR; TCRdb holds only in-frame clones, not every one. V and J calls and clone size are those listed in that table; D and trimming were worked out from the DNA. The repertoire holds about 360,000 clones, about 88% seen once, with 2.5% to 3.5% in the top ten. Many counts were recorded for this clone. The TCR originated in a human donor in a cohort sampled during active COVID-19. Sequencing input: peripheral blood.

CDR3 sequence reads: CASSPYRGQGSEQYF. CDR3 coding DNA: TGTGCCAGCAGCCCATATCGGGGACAGGGATCCGAGCAGTACTTC. This chain uses TRBV6-5 with TRBJ2-7; 9 nucleotides align to TRBD1. The CDR3 is made up of 15 amino acids. V lost 6 bases, J lost 6 bases, and 12 bases stayed unmatched. Germline-derived CDR1 and CDR2 are MNHEY and SVGAGI.